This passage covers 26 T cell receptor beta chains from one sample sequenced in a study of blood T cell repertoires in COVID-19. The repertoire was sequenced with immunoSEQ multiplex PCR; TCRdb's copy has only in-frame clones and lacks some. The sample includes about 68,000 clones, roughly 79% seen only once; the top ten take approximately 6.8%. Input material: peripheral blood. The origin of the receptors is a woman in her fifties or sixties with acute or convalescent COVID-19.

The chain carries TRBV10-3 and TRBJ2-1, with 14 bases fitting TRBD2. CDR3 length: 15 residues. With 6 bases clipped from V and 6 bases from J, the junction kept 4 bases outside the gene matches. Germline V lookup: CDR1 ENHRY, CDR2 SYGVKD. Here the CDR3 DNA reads TGTGCCATCAGAGAGACTAGCGGGGGGGCCAATGAGCAGTTCTTC. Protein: CAIRETSGGANEQFF.

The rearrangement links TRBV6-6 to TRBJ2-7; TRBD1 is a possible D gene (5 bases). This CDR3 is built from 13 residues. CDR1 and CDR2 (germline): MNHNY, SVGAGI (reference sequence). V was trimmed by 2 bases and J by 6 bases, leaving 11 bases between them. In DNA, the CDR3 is TGTGCCAGCAGTTACACCACAGGATCCGAGCAGTACTTC. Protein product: CASSYTTGSEQYF.

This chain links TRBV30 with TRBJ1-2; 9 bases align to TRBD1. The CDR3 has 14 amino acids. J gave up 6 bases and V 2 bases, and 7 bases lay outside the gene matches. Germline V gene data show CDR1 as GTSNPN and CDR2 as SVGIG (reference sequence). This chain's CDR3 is CAWSSFDRGDGYTF. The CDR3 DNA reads TGTGCCTGGAGTTCGTTCGACAGGGGGGATGGCTACACCTTC.

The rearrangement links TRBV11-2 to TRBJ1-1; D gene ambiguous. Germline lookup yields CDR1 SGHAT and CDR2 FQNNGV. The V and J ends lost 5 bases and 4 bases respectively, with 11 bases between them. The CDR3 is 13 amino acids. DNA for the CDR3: TGTGCCAGCAGCAGGCGGGGTGGCACTGAAGCTTTCTTT. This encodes CASSRRGGTEAFF. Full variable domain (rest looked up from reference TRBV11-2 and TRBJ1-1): EAGVAQSPRYKIIEKRQSVAFWCNPISGHATLYWYQQILGQGPKLLIQFQNNGVVDDSQLPKDRFSAERLKGVDSTLKIQPAKLEDSAVYLCASSRRGGTEAFFGQGTRLTVV.

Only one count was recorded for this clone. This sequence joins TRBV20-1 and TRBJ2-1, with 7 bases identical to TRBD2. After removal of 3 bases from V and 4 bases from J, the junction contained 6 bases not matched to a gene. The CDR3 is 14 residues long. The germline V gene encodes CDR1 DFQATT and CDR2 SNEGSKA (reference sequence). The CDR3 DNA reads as TGCAGTGCTAGTGGGACTAACCTTTACAATGAGCAGTTCTTC. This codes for CSASGTNLYNEQFF.

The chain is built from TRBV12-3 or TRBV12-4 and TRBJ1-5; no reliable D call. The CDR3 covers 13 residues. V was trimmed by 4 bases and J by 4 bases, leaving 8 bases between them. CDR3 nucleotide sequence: TGTGCCAGCAGTTCAAACAGAAATCAGCCCCAGCATTTT. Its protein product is CASSSNRNQPQHF.

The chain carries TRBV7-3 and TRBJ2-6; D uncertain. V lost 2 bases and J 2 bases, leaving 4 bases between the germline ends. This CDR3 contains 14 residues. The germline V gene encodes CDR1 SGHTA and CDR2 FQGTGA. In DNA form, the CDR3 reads TGTGCCAGCAGCTTATCAACTGGGGCCAACGTCCTGACTTTC. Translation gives CASSLSTGANVLTF.

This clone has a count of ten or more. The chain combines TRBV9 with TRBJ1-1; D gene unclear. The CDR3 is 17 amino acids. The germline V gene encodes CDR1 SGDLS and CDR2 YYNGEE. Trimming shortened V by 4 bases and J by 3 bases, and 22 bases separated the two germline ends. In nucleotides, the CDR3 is TGTGCCAGCAGCCCATCGGACTCCCCTCCGAGGGACACTGAAGCTTTCTTT. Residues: CASSPSDSPPRDTEAFF.

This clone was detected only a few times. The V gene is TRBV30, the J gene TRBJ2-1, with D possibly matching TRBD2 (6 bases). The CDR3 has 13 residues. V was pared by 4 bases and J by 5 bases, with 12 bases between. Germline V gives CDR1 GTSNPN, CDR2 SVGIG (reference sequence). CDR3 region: CAWTGGNNNEQFF. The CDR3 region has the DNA TGTGCCTGGACTGGGGGGAATAACAATGAGCAGTTCTTC.

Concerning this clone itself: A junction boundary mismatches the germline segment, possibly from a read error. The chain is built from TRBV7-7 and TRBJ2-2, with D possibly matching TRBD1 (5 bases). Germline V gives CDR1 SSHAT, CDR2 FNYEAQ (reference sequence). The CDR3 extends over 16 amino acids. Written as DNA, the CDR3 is TGTGCTAGCAGCCTCGGTAGGGGCAGGGTGACCGGGGAGCTGTTTTTT. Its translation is CASSLGRGRVTGELFF.

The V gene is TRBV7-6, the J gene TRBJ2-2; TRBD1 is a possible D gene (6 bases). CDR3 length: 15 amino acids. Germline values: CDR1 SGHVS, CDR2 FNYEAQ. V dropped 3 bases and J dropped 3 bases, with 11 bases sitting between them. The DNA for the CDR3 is TGTGCCAGCAGCTTGGCGGACAGCGACACCGGGGAGCTGTTTTTT. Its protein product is CASSLADSDTGELFF.

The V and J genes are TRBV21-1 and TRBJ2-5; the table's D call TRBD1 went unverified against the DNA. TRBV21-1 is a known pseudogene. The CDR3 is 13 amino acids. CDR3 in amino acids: CASVLDTEETQYF. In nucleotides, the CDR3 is TGTGCCAGCGTATTGGACACCGAAGAGACCCAGTACTTC.

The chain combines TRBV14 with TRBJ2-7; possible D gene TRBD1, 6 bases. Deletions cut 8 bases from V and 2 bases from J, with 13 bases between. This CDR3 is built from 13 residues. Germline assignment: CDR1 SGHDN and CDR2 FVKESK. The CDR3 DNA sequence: TGTGCCAGCGCCCAGGGGTGGACCTACGAGCAGTACTTC. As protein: CASAQGWTYEQYF. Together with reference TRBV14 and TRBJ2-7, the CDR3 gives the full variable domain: EAGVTQFPSHSVIEKGQTVTLRCDPISGHDNLYWYRRVMGKEIKFLLHFVKESKQDESGMPNNRFLAERTGGTYSTLKVQPAELEDSGVYFCASAQGWTYEQYFGPGTRLTVT.

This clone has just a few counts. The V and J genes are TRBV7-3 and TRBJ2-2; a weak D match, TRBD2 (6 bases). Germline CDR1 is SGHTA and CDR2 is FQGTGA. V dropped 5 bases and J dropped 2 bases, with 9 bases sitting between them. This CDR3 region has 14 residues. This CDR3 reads CASSRDLNTGELFF. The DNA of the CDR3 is TGTGCCAGCAGCCGGGACTTAAACACCGGGGAGCTGTTTTTT.

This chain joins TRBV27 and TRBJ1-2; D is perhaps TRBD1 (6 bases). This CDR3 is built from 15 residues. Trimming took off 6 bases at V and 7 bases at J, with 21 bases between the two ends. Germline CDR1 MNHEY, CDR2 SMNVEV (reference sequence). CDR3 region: CASSSPREGEGGYTF. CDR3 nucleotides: TGTGCCAGCAGCTCCCCTCGTGAGGGGGAGGGTGGCTACACCTTC.

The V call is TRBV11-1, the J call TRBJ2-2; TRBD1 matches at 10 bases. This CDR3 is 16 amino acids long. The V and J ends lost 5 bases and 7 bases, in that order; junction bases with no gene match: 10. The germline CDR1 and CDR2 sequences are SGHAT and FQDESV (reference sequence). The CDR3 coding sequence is TGTGCCAGCAGCGAATCAGACAGGGGGCATGACGGGGAGCTGTTTTTT. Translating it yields CASSESDRGHDGELFF.

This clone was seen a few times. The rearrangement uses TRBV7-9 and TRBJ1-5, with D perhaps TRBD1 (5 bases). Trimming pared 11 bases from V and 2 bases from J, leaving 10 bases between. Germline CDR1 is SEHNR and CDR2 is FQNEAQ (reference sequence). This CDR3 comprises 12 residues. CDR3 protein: CAGGEGNQPQHF. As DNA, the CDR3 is TGTGCCGGAGGGGAGGGCAATCAGCCCCAGCATTTT.

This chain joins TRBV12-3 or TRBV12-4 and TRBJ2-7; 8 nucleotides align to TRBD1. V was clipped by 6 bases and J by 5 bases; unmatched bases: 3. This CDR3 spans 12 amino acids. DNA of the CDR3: TGTGCCAGCAGCCGGGACAGGAACGAGCAGTACTTC. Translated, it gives CASSRDRNEQYF.

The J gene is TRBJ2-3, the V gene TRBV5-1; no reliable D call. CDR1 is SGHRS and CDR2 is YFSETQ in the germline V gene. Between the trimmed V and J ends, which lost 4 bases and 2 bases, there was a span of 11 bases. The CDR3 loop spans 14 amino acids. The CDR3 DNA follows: TGCGCCAGCAGCCTATCATCCGCCACAGATACGCAGTATTTT. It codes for CASSLSSATDTQYF.

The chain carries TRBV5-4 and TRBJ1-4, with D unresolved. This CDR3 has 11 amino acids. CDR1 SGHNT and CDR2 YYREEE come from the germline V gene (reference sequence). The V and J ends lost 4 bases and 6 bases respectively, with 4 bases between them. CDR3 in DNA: TGTGCCAGCAGCCGAGATGAAAAACTGTTTTTT. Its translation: CASSRDEKLFF. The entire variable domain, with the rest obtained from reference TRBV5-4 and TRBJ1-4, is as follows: ETGVTQSPTHLIKTRGQQVTLRCSSQSGHNTVSWYQQALGQGPQFIFQYYREEENGRGNFPPRFSGLQFPNYSSELNVNALELDDSALYLCASSRDEKLFFGSGTQLSVL.

The CDR3 coding sequence is TGCGCCAGCAGTGAACAACAGACAACCGGGGAGCTGTTTTTT. It specifies CASSEQQTTGELFF. The V and J genes are TRBV10-1 and TRBJ2-2; D is undetermined. Germline loops: CDR1 WNHNN, CDR2 SYGVQD (reference sequence). CDR3 size: 14 residues. V was clipped by 3 bases and J by 5 bases, with 10 bases between them.

The CDR3 DNA is TGTGCCAGCAGCCAAGATCTTGCGGACAGGGAGGCTTTCTTT. This gives the protein CASSQDLADREAFF. The V and J genes are TRBV4-2 and TRBJ1-1, with 8 positions matching TRBD1. Trimming removed 0 bases from V and 11 bases from J; junction bases left unmatched: 8. Germline V gene lookup returns CDR1 LGHNA and CDR2 YNFKEQ. The CDR3 extends over 14 amino acids.

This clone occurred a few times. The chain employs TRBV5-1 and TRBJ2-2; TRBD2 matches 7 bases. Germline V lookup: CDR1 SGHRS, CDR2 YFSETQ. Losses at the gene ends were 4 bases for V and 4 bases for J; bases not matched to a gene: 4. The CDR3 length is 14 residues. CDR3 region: CASSHGGTTGELFF. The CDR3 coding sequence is TGCGCCAGCAGCCACGGGGGGACCACCGGGGAGCTGTTTTTT. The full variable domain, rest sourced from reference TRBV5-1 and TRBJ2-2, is KAGVTQTPRYLIKTRGQQVTLSCSPISGHRSVSWYQQTPGQGLQFLFEYFSETQRNKGNFPGRFSGRQFSNSRSEMNVSTLELGDSALYLCASSHGGTTGELFFGEGSRLTVL.

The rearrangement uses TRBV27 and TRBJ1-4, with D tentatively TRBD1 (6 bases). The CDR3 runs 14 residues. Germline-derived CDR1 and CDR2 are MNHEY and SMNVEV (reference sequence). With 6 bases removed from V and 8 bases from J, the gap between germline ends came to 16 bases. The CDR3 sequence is CASSLTGLGEKLFF. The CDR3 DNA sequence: TGTGCCAGCAGCTTGACAGGTTTGGGGGAAAAACTGTTTTTT.

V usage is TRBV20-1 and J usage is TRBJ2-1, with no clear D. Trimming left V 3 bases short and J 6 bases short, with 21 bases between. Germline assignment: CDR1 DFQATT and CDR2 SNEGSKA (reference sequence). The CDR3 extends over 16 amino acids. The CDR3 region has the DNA TGCAGTGCTAGTCCCCCCTGGTCGCCTGTGGCCAATGAGCAGTTCTTC. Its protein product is CSASPPWSPVANEQFF.

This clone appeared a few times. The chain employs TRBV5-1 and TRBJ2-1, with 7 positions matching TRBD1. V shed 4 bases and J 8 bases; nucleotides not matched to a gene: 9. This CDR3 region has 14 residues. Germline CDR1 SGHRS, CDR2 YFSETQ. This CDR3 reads CASSRRQGNDEQFF. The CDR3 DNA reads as TGCGCCAGCAGCAGGCGACAGGGTAACGATGAGCAGTTCTTC.